The sequence of this T cell receptor beta chain was determined in a study of cytomegalovirus exposure and HLA in healthy donors (dated by TCRdb to the late 2010s). Study-level background: An earlier analysis of roughly 610 of the donors reported 250 to 300 Gb of sequence data and 95 million to 130 million unique TCR beta sequences obtained from around 190 million T cells. All discovery cohort repertoires had been generated on a single sequencing platform. Typing coverage differed by locus: A, B, C, DRB1 and DQB1 were typed in roughly 620-630 donors, DQA1 in 500 to 550, DPA1 in around 600, and DPB1 in 450 to 490. About 310 gigabases of sequencing data and 80 million or so unique TCR sequences were included in an early release covering roughly 700 HLA-typed donors. The later analysis used no new phenotypic data to find candidate immune exposures, relying instead on TCR beta sequences and their occurrence across donors. Donor age, sex, ethnicity and CMV serostatus were collected together with the repertoire data. An earlier analysis of 587 of the donors applied high-throughput TCR beta sequencing to assess whether each TCR beta V gene segment acted as functional or pseudogenic. HLA typing included class I and class II loci at four-digit resolution. The study used immunosequencing to profile the T cell repertoires of 666 subjects and linked those repertoires to cytomegalovirus serostatus. A later analysis re-analyzed previously published TCR beta repertoires from 550 to 700 donors and added high-resolution HLA genotyping to study TCR occurrence patterns. The genetic ancestry cluster associated with self-reported Caucasian donors included about four fifths of the roughly 400 genotyped donors. A later genetic analysis used genome-wide SNP genotypes for about 60% of the roughly 670 donors, treating that subset as a discovery cohort. A separate validation cohort of some 130 different subjects was used in addition to the roughly 670-subject first cohort. Among about 410 genotyped donors of the cohort, an average of roughly 230,000 unique TCR beta nucleotide sequences was sequenced per donor, of which approximately 19% were non-productive. The study aimed to test whether cataloging public T cell receptors could reveal signatures of past pathogen exposure. To predict cytomegalovirus infection status, the study combined high-throughput TCR immunosequencing, statistical association of individual TCRs with disease status, and machine learning. About 5 DR-DQ haplotypes were handled as single units for association and clustering, since linkage in the cohort was strong. The paper's findings and limits, for the study overall: CMV serostatus was the only immune exposure information available for the cohort. In this cohort, only TCR beta chains were sequenced, and detectable features were limited by the absence of alpha or paired-chain data. Presence/absence analyses assumed roughly uniform sequencing depth across donors, an assumption that may not hold. An association between a missense DCLRE1C variant and V-gene and J-gene trimming of TCR beta chains was found in a later genetic analysis and replicated in an independent cohort. Correlated functional status among segregating V segments might be attributable to linkage disequilibrium, but an unknown experimental factor could not be ruled out. Most TCR sequences were seen in very few donors, while some public TCRs were found in many individuals. A further reported finding was that TCR beta sequences accurately predicted the HLA-A and HLA-B alleles for most subjects in the first cohort. A later genetic analysis reported fewer N-insertions in productive TCRs among donors in an Asian-associated ancestry cluster than the roughly 700-donor mean. A later analysis found that most CMV-associated TCR beta chains appeared HLA-restricted, with HLA associations seemingly driven largely by CMV exposure. A later analysis reported that several top co-occurrence clusters appeared linked to parvovirus B19, influenza, CMV and Epstein-Barr virus. The 87-base-pair reads could not distinguish some IMGT-functional V segments, including TRBV6-2 and TRBV6-3, so those segments were excluded. The authors suggested that the approach could potentially be generalized to other disease states and immunological phenotypes. In both the original and validation cohorts, the classifier was reported to diagnose cytomegalovirus status with high specificity and sensitivity. A later analysis found that HLA-associated TCR beta chains were more clonally expanded and had lower generation probabilities than equally common non-associated chains. Three of the identified cytomegalovirus-associated TCR beta chains were confirmed in vitro to be specific for cytomegalovirus antigens. A total of 164 TCR beta chains were listed by the study as associated with cytomegalovirus. Strong co-occurrence of HLA alleles, especially DR and DQ, made assigning TCR associations to individual alleles difficult. HLA typing was unavailable for some donors at each locus, so association tests used only the typed subset. According to a later analysis, TCR association rates differed among HLA loci, with DRB1 alleles showing the most associated TCRs and HLA-C alleles showing the fewest. Specific HLA alleles were associated with more than 15,000 TCR beta sequences at a false discovery rate of 0.05 in a later analysis. In an earlier analysis of approximately 590 of the donors, most TCR beta V segments appeared in productive rearrangements about 87% or about 30% of the time, broadly matching IMGT annotations. A cluster of highly shared sequence variants was judged likely to represent a technical artifact of the sequencing pipeline. Because counts were too low, roughly 16 rarely observed V segments, including chromosome 9 orphons, were excluded from the earlier analysis of about 500 of the donors.

The table lists this clone with a few counts. The antigen it recognizes is unknown. It has no much larger one-base neighbor in the sample; base qualities were not kept. The cohort was made up of 666 healthy bone marrow donors. At the time of sampling, all cohort members were nominally healthy, though unrecorded immune exposures were likely present. The donor was CMV seronegative and belonged to the group of approximately 320 seronegative cohort members. A peripheral blood sample was collected from each donor, and TCR beta sequencing was performed on peripheral blood mononuclear cells. The Qiagen DNeasy Blood Extraction Kit was used to extract genomic DNA from the blood cell samples. Library creation used the immunoSEQ multiplex PCR assay. For the multiplex PCR, a mixture combining 60 forward primers for TCR Vbeta segments and 13 reverse primers for TCR Jbeta segments was used. Amplification of the CDR3 region of rearranged TCR beta genes was performed with a multiplex PCR assay on genomic DNA. The Illumina HiSeq System was used to sequence the amplified TCR beta libraries as 87-base-pair reads. In the source study's methods: A later analysis tallied 75 million to 95 million unique TCR beta chains across the approximately 670 repertoires, and approximately 9.9 million of those chains were shared by two or more donors. Raw reads were error-corrected and collapsed into unique sequences by a nearest-neighbor algorithm in which closely related sequences were merged to remove PCR and sequencing errors. Alignment of CDR3 sequences to IMGT reference sequences was used to assign V, D and J gene segments. For a sequence to be retained, a match of at least six nucleotides was required to both a V gene segment and a J gene segment. Rearrangements were called productive when the CDR3 lacked stop codons and stayed in frame with V and J; all others were non-productive. CDR3 was defined by IMGT convention, running from the second conserved V-encoded cysteine to the conserved J-encoded phenylalanine. The earlier analysis of about 590 of the donors excluded sequences that lacked an unambiguous match to a single V gene segment. An earlier analysis of 550 to 650 of the donors classified V segments as functional when productive rearrangements were above 56.7% and as segregating when the standard deviation between donors was above 5%. A statistical classification framework was built to diagnose cytomegalovirus status from the catalog of TCR beta chain sequences. A later analysis assigned V and J genes by comparing TCR nucleotide sequences with IMGT/GENE-DB human TR gene sequences. In a later analysis, CDR3 sequences and most-parsimonious VDJ recombination scenarios were assigned using the TCRdist pipeline. In a later analysis, each TCR beta chain was defined by its CDR3 amino acid sequence together with its V-gene family, and reads lacking a unique V-gene family were excluded. A later analysis removed several hundred highly shared, low-generation-probability nucleotide sequences to deal with suspected cross-contamination and a sequencing artifact. A later analysis calculated a clonal expansion index for each public chain from normalized within-repertoire ranks of inferred template counts. A later analysis computed generation probabilities with a VDJ recombination model fitted to out-of-frame rearrangements, and checked the results against IGoR. A later analysis scored TCR-TCR, TCR-HLA and TCR-CMV co-occurrence with hypergeometric tests, applying a repertoire-size bias correction to TCR pairs. In a later analysis, false discovery rates were estimated by permuting HLA or CMV assignments 20 times. In a later analysis, co-occurring TCRs were grouped with DBSCAN, and TCRdist sequence similarity was added when clustering was performed within HLA-allele-positive subsets. Repertoires with fewer than 30,000 or more than 120,000 public chains were left out of co-occurrence clustering, as were about 5 repertoires with anomalous nucleotide sharing. TCRdb retrieved this table from immuneACCESS and kept in-frame rearrangements only. Not all clones are present; in checked studies, unresolved V genes account for under half, and no reason is known for the remainder. D and trimming were read from the DNA, whereas the V and J calls and clone size are those reported in that table. In this sample the table shows 90,000 to 150,000 clones, less than 75% of which occur a single time. The ten largest clonotypes hold around 4.2% of the sample.

The CDR3 goes from the cysteine to the phenylalanine over 13 residues. The DNA shown is the 39-base CDR3, in frame from base 1. Between the V and J ends, shortened by 1 base and 4 bases respectively, the junction contains 5 bases. The germline V gene provides CDR1 SGDLS and CDR2 YYNGEE. Material for sequencing was PBMCs. The chain is encoded by TRBV9 joined to TRBJ2-2; a confident D gene designation cannot be given. The receptor was isolated from a woman aged 40-49 years in good health and CMV-seronegative. The DNA is TGTGCCAGCAGCGTATTGAGCACCGGGGAGCTGTTTTTT. It codes for CASSVLSTGELFF. Reference TRBV9 and TRBJ2-2 proteins supply the regions before and after the CDR3; the full variable domain is: DSGVTQTPKHLITATGQRVTLRCSPRSGDLSVYWYQQSLDQGLQFLIQYYNGEERAKGNILERFSAQQFPDLHSELNLSSLELGDSALYFCASSVLSTGELFFGEGSRLTVL.